One and the same sample provided the 15 T cell receptor beta chains below, sequenced in a study of cytomegalovirus exposure and HLA in healthy donors. PCR used 60 Vbeta primers and 13 Jbeta primers. Data came from immunoSEQ multiplex PCR; TCRdb stores just in-frame clones and leaves some out. Seen here are about 170,000 clones, roughly 85% observed once, and the top ten hold more than 2%. The sample comprised PBMCs. These receptors all come from a man in his late teens or twenties in good health and CMV-seropositive.

This rearrangement joins TRBV13 to TRBJ2-5; 7 nucleotides agree with TRBD2. V shed 7 bases, J shed 2 bases, and the junction held 7 bases outside the gene matches. CDR1 and CDR2 from the germline V gene are PRHDT and FYEKMQ (reference sequence). The CDR3 sequence is 14 residues long. For the CDR3, the DNA is TGTGCCAGCAACTCAGCGGGGAATCAAGAGACCCAGTACTTC. Its translation: CASNSAGNQETQYF.

The V gene is TRBV5-1, the J gene TRBJ2-5, with TRBD2 matching over 8 bases. Germline values: CDR1 SGHRS, CDR2 YFSETQ. The CDR3 has 16 amino acids. The V and J ends lost 0 bases and 1 base, in that order; junction bases with no gene match: 5. CDR3 nucleotide sequence: TGCGCCAGCAGCTTGGGATTGGCGGGGGGCCAAGAGACCCAGTACTTC. Its protein is CASSLGLAGGQETQYF.

The CDR3 here is CASSDEVQNTGELFF. The CDR3 DNA is TGTGCCAGCAGTGACGAGGTTCAGAACACCGGGGAGCTGTTTTTT. This sequence joins TRBV6-1 and TRBJ2-2; D not certain. V lost 3 bases and J 1 base, leaving 9 bases between the germline ends. CDR1 is MNHNS and CDR2 is SASEGT in the germline V gene. The CDR3 loop spans 15 amino acids.

The V call is TRBV11-2, the J call TRBJ2-4; the D gene is possibly TRBD1 (6 bases). Per the germline V gene, CDR1 is SGHAT and CDR2 is FQNNGV. The CDR3 consists of 17 residues. Trimming cost V 5 bases and J 0 bases, with 17 bases left between them. The CDR3 DNA follows: TGTGCCAGCAGCCCGGTCCCGGGACAAGTAGCCAAAAACATTCAGTACTTC. Protein: CASSPVPGQVAKNIQYF.

Comments on this clone: The junction differs from germline at one of its ends, possibly a read error. This same CDR3 is encoded by further DNA sequences in the sample. This chain connects TRBV12-5 to TRBJ2-3, with a possible D match to TRBD1 (7 bases). The CDR3 totals 16 residues. Germline V CDR1 and CDR2: LGHNT, FRNRAP. In DNA form, the CDR3 reads TGCGCTAGTGGTCCAACCCCCAGGGGGGCGACAGATACGCAGTATTTT. As protein: CASGPTPRGATDTQYF.

This clone was counted once. This chain joins TRBV19 and TRBJ1-2; a possible D gene is TRBD1 (6 bases). Trimming removed 5 bases at V and 8 bases at J, with 18 bases between. The germline V gene encodes CDR1 LNHDA and CDR2 SQIVND (reference sequence). The CDR3 contains 14 residues. As DNA, the CDR3 is TGTGCCAGTAGTTTCAGATCAGGGGCCGGGGGCTACACCTTC. It encodes CASSFRSGAGGYTF.

This chain links TRBV2 with TRBJ1-1, with D unclear. The germline CDR1 and CDR2 sequences are SNHLY and FYNNEI. There are 13 residues in the CDR3. V was shortened by 6 bases and J by 1 base, with 9 bases between the two germline ends. This chain's CDR3 is CASRVTGNTEAFF. The CDR3 nucleotides are TGTGCCAGCAGGGTGACTGGGAACACTGAAGCTTTCTTT.

The rearrangement uses TRBV29-1 and TRBJ1-5; 7 positions match TRBD1. Germline-derived CDR1 and CDR2 are SQVTM and ANQGSEA. V was clipped by 4 bases and J by 7 bases; unmatched bases: 7. This CDR3 contains 13 residues. The CDR3 DNA reads as TGCAGCGTTGCGTATGCAGGGGGACAGCCCCAGCATTTT. Its translation: CSVAYAGGQPQHF.

The rearrangement joins TRBV4-2 to TRBJ2-7; a weak D match, TRBD2 (5 bases). With 0 bases removed from V and 0 bases from J, the gap between germline ends came to 15 bases. The germline V gene has CDR1 LGHNA and CDR2 YNFKEQ. This CDR3 is 17 amino acids long. CDR3 residues: CASSQELLAGSSYEQYF. The CDR3, as DNA: TGTGCCAGCAGCCAAGAGCTCCTAGCAGGAAGCTCCTACGAGCAGTACTTC.

This sequence joins TRBV5-1 and TRBJ2-7; D is perhaps TRBD1 (5 bases). Trimming stripped 0 bases from V and 4 bases from J, with 17 bases between. The CDR3 totals 16 residues. Germline assignment: CDR1 SGHRS and CDR2 YFSETQ. The CDR3, as DNA: TGCGCCAGCAGCTTGGCTTTAGGGCAGGGTGGATACGAGCAGTACTTC. Amino acids: CASSLALGQGGYEQYF. Supplemented by reference TRBV5-1 and TRBJ2-7, the full variable domain reads KAGVTQTPRYLIKTRGQQVTLSCSPISGHRSVSWYQQTPGQGLQFLFEYFSETQRNKGNFPGRFSGRQFSNSRSEMNVSTLELGDSALYLCASSLALGQGGYEQYFGPGTRLTVT.

The chain is built from TRBV2 and TRBJ1-1, with D uncertain. Germline V gene data show CDR1 as SNHLY and CDR2 as FYNNEI. Trimming shortened V by 1 base and J by 11 bases, and 8 bases separated the two germline ends. This CDR3 spans 11 amino acids. The CDR3 sequence is CASSEEERAFF. The CDR3, as DNA: TGTGCCAGCAGTGAAGAGGAGCGGGCTTTCTTT.

The chain uses TRBV5-6 and TRBJ2-7; D is perhaps TRBD1 (6 bases). Germline V lookup: CDR1 SGHDT, CDR2 YYEEEE. The CDR3 runs 11 residues. V shed 4 bases and J shed 7 bases, with 9 bases lying between them. The CDR3 reads CASSQGGEQYF. The CDR3 DNA follows: TGTGCCAGCAGCCAAGGGGGTGAGCAGTACTTC.

The chain uses TRBV30 and TRBJ1-5, with D possibly TRBD1 on 5 matching bases. The V end was cut by 2 bases, the J end by 0 bases, with 11 bases between. The CDR3 runs 15 residues. Germline-derived CDR1 and CDR2 are GTSNPN and SVGIG (reference sequence). The CDR3 is CAWSFGGVSNQPQHF. In DNA, the CDR3 is TGTGCCTGGAGTTTCGGGGGGGTTAGCAATCAGCCCCAGCATTTT.

The chain combines TRBV6-1 with TRBJ2-3; 8 positions match TRBD1. Germline assignment: CDR1 MNHNS and CDR2 SASEGT. Unmatched junction bases numbered 5, after V lost 6 bases and J lost 0 bases. The CDR3 has 15 amino acids. This chain's CDR3 is CASSLQGASTDTQYF. CDR3 bases: TGTGCCAGCAGCCTCCAGGGGGCTAGCACAGATACGCAGTATTTT.

The CDR3 DNA follows: TGCGCCAGCAGCTTGGGGGACGGGAGCTCTGGAAACACCATATATTTT. This translates into CASSLGDGSSGNTIYF. J is TRBJ1-3 and V is TRBV5-1; possible D gene TRBD1, 5 bases. The V and J ends lost 0 bases and 0 bases respectively, with 10 bases between them. Germline V gene lookup returns CDR1 SGHRS and CDR2 YFSETQ. The length of the CDR3 is 16 residues.